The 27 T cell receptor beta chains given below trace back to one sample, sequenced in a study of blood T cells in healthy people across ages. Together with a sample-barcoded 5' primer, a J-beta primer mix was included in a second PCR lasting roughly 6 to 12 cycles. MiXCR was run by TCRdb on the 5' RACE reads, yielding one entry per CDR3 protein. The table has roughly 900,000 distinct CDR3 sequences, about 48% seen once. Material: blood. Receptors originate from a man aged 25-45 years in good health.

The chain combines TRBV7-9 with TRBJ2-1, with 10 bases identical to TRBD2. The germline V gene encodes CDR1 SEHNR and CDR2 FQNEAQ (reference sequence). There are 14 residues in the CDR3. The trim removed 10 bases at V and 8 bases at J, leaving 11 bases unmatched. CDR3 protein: CANRQSGGADEQFF. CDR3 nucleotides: TGTGCCAACAGGCAAAGCGGGGGGGCCGATGAGCAGTTCTTC.

As DNA, the CDR3 is TGCGCCAGCAGCTTGGACGGCTGGAGTAACGAGCAGTACTTC. Translating it yields CASSLDGWSNEQYF. The rearrangement links TRBV5-1 to TRBJ2-7; no reliable D call. Trimming stripped 0 bases from V and 5 bases from J, with 12 bases between. The CDR3 is made up of 14 amino acids. The germline V gene has CDR1 SGHRS and CDR2 YFSETQ.

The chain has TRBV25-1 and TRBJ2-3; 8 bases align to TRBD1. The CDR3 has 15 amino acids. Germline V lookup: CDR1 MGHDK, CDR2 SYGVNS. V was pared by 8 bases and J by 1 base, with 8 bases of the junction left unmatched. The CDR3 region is CASALQGGGTDTQYF. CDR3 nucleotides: TGTGCCAGCGCCTTACAGGGGGGAGGCACAGATACGCAGTATTTT.

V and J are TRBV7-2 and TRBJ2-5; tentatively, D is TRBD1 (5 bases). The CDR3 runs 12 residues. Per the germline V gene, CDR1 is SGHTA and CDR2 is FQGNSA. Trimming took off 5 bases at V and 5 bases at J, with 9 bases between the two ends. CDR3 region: CASSTGSETQYF. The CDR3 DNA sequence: TGTGCCAGCAGCACAGGTTCGGAGACCCAGTACTTC.

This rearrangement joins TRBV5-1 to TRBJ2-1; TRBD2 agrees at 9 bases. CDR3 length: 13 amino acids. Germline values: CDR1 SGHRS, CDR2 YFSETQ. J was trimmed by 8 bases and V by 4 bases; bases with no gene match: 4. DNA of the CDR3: TGCGCCAGCAGCACCGGGACTAGCTATGAGCAGTTCTTC. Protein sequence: CASSTGTSYEQFF.

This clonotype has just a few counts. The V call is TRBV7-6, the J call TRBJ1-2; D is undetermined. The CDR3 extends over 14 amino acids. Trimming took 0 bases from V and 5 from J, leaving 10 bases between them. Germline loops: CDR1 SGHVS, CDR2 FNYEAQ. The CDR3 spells CASSLAGQIYGYTF. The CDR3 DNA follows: TGTGCCAGCAGCTTAGCTGGGCAGATATATGGCTACACCTTC.

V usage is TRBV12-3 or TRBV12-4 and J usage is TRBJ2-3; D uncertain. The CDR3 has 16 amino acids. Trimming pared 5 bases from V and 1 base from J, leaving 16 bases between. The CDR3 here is CASSPVDGPRTDTQYF. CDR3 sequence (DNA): TGTGCCAGCAGTCCTGTCGACGGGCCTCGCACAGATACGCAGTATTTT.

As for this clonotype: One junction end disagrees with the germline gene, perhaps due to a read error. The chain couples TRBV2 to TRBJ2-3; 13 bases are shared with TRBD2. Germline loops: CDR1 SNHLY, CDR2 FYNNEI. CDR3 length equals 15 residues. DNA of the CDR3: TGTGCCAGCAGTGGGACTAGCGGGAGAACAGATGCGCAGTATTTT. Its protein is CASSGTSGRTDAQYF.

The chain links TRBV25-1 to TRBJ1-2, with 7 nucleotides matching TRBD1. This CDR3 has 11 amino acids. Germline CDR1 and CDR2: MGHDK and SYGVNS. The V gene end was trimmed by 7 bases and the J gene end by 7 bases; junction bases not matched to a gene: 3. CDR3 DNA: TGTGCCAGCAAACAGGGGACTGGCTACACCTTC. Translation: CASKQGTGYTF.

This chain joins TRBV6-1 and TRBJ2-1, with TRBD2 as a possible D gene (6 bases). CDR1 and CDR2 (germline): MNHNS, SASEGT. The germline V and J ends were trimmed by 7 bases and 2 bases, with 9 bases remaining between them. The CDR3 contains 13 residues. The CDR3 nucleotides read TGTGCCAGCACCGGGAGCGCCTACAATGAGCAGTTCTTC. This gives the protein CASTGSAYNEQFF.

DNA of the CDR3: TGTGCCACCAGGGGAGGGAGTACAGATACGCAGTATTTT. Translating gives CATRGGSTDTQYF. This chain links TRBV24-1 with TRBJ2-3; 7 bases fit TRBD2. Germline CDR1 and CDR2: KGHDR and SFDVKD. Unmatched junction bases numbered 3, after V lost 7 bases and J lost 3 bases. This CDR3 is built from 13 residues.

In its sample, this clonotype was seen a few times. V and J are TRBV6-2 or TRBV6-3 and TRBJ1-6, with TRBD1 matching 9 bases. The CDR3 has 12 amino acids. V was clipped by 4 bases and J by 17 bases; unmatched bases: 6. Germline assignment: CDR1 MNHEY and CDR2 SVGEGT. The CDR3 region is CASSSPDRGFHF. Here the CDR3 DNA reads TGTGCCAGCAGTTCACCGGACAGGGGTTTCCACTTT.

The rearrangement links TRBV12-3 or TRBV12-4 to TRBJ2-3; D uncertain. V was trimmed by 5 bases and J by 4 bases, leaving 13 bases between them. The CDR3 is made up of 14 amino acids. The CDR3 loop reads CASSPPMGPDTQYF. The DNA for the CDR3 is TGTGCCAGCAGTCCACCGATGGGCCCAGATACGCAGTATTTT.

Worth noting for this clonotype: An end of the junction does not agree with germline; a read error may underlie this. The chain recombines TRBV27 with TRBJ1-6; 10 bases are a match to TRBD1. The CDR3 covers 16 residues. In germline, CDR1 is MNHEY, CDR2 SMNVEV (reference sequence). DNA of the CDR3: TGTGCCAGCAGTTTGGGCCGGGACAGGGGTAATTCACCCCCCCACTTT. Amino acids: CASSLGRDRGNSPPHF.

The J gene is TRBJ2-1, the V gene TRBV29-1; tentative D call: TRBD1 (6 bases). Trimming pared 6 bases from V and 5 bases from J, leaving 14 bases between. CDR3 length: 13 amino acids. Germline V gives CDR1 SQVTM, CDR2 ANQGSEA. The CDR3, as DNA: TGCAGCGTCCGGTCCAGGGGCCACAATGAGCAGTTCTTC. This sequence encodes CSVRSRGHNEQFF.

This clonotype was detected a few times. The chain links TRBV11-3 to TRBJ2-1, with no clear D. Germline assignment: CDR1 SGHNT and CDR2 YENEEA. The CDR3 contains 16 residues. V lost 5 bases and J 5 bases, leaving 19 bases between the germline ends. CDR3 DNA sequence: TGTGCCAGCAGCCCCTTATTAGCCGGTGGAGACAATGAGCAGTTCTTC. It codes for CASSPLLAGGDNEQFF.

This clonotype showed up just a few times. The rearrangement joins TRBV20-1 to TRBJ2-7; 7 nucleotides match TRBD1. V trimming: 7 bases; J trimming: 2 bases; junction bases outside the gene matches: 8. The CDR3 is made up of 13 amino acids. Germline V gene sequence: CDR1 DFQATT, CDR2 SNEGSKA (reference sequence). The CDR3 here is CSGGDRVTYEQYF. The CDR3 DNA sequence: TGCAGTGGTGGAGACAGGGTAACCTACGAGCAGTACTTC.

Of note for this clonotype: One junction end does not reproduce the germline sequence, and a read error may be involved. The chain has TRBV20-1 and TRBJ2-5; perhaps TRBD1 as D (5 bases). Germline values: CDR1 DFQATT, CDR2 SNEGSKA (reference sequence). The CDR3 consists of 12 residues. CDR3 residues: CSASDSQGTQYF. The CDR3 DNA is TGCAGTGCTAGCGACAGTCAAGGGACCCAGTACTTC.

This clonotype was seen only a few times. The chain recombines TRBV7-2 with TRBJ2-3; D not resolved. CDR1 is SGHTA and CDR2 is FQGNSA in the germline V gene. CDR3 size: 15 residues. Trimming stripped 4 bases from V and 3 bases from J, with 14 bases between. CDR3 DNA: TGTGCCAGCAGCTCCACGGTCCTAATTACAGATACGCAGTATTTT. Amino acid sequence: CASSSTVLITDTQYF.

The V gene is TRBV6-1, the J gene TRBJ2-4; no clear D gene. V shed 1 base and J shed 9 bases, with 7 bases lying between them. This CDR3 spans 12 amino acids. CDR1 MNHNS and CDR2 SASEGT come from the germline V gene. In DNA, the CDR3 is TGTGCCAGCAGTGAAGAGGGTCTCATTCAGTACTTC. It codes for CASSEEGLIQYF.

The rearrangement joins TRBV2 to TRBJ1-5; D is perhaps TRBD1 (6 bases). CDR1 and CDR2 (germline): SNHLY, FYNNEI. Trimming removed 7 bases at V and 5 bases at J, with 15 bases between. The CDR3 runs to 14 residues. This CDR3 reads CASTGTGSHQPQHF. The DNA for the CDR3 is TGTGCCAGCACGGGAACAGGGTCCCATCAGCCCCAGCATTTT.

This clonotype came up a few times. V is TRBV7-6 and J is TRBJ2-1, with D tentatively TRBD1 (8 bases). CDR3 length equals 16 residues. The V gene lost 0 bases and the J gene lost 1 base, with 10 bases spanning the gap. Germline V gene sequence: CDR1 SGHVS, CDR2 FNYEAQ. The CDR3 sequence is CASSLAQGGSYNEQFF. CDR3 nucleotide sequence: TGTGCCAGCAGCTTAGCACAGGGGGGGTCCTACAATGAGCAGTTCTTC.

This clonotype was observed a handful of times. The CDR3 loop reads CASSGRQVNEQFF. The CDR3 nucleotides are TGCGCCAGCAGCGGGCGACAGGTGAATGAGCAGTTCTTC. V is TRBV5-1 and J is TRBJ2-1; D possibly corresponds to TRBD1 (6 bases). The CDR3 contains 13 residues. Germline-derived CDR1 and CDR2 are SGHRS and YFSETQ. V was shortened by 4 bases and J by 7 bases, with 12 bases between the two germline ends.

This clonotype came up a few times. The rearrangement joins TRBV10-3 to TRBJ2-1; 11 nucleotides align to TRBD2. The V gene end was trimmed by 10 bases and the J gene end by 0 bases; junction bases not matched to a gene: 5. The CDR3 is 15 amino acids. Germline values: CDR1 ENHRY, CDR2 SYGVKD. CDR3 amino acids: CATSTSGVSYNEQFF. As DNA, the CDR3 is TGTGCCACATCGACTAGCGGGGTCTCCTACAATGAGCAGTTCTTC.

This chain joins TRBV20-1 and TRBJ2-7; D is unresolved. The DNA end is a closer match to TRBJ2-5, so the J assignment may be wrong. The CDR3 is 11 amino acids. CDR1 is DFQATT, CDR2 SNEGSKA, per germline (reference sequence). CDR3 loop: CSTTFGETQYF. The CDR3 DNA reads TGCAGTACTACGTTCGGGGAGACCCAGTACTTC.

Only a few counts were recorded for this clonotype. CDR3 nucleotides: TGTGCCAGCAGTTTAGCGGGGGCAAATTCACCCCTCCACTTT. Its translation: CASSLAGANSPLHF. The chain combines TRBV12-3 or TRBV12-4 with TRBJ1-6, with TRBD1 as a possible D gene (6 bases). V lost 0 bases to trimming and J lost 7 bases, with 7 bases between them. This CDR3 is built from 14 residues.

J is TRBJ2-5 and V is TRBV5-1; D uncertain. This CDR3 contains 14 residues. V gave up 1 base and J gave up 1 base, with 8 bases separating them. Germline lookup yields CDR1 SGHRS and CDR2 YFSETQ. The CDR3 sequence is CASSLLGTQETQYF. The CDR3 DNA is TGCGCCAGCAGCTTGCTAGGAACCCAAGAGACCCAGTACTTC.